This T cell receptor beta chain was sequenced during a study of shared T cell receptors in the human thymus. Repertoires were generated with immunoSEQ multiplex PCR, while TCRdb's copy carries only in-frame clones and drops some. Of over 650,000 clones listed, about 87% are singletons. V dropped 4 bases and J dropped 8 bases, with 12 bases sitting between them. The CDR3 totals 13 residues. CDR1 GTSNPN and CDR2 SVGIG come from the germline V gene (reference sequence). These data also formed part of another study, on human thymus T cells. That investigation notes: Those donating were healthy Finnish infants in corrective surgery for congenital heart defects. The source of the thymus tissue was resections taken during corrective heart surgery. V and J gene usage appeared biased in thymic and blood repertoires. Related work found strong thymic repertoire overlap between unrelated individuals.

This TCR derives from a boy less than two years old with a congenital heart defect. The chain couples TRBV30 to TRBJ1-6; D is possibly TRBD1 (5 bases). The sequenced sample was thymocytes. CDR3 amino acids: CAWKGGADSPLHF. The CDR3 coding sequence is TGTGCCTGGAAAGGAGGGGCGGATTCACCCCTCCACTTT.